The 15 T cell receptor beta chains below come from one sample, sequenced in a study of blood T cell repertoires in COVID-19 (TCRdb year 2020). Libraries were constructed by the immunoSEQ multiplex PCR assay. The table comes from immuneACCESS by way of TCRdb, which keeps in-frame sequences with V and J called. Part of the clones is missing from these tables; in studies checked, under half for an unresolved V gene and the rest for unknown reasons. For this sample there are 350,000 to 450,000 clones; around 83% appear just once. Approximately 4.7% of the sample comes from the top ten. The source material was PBMCs or T cells enriched from blood (not recorded which). These receptors were obtained from a woman aged 45 to 65 who had recovered from COVID-19.

V usage is TRBV29-1 and J usage is TRBJ1-5; D is undetermined. The CDR3 length is 13 residues. Trimming left V 3 bases short and J 5 bases short, with 11 bases between. Germline CDR1 and CDR2: SQVTM and ANQGSEA. The CDR3, as DNA: TGCAGCGTTGAGGTAACGGGAGATCAGCCCCAGCATTTT. It codes for CSVEVTGDQPQHF.

The CDR3 protein is CAWRTTGLKGYGYTF. The CDR3 DNA is TGTGCCTGGAGGACCACAGGTCTAAAGGGCTATGGCTACACCTTC. The genes are TRBV30 and TRBJ1-2; a possible D gene is TRBD1 (5 bases). Germline V gene lookup returns CDR1 GTSNPN and CDR2 SVGIG (reference sequence). The CDR3 spans 15 residues. Trimming removed 3 bases from V and 4 bases from J, with 18 bases in between.

This clone was found a few times. This chain uses TRBV29-1 with TRBJ2-7, with D tentatively TRBD1 (5 bases). V gave up 6 bases and J gave up 2 bases, with 14 bases separating them. Germline V gives CDR1 SQVTM, CDR2 ANQGSEA. The CDR3 sequence is 13 residues long. CDR3 in amino acids: CSVQGKYTYEQYF. The DNA of the CDR3 is TGCAGCGTCCAGGGAAAATATACCTACGAGCAGTACTTC.

This sequence joins TRBV18 and TRBJ1-1; D might be TRBD1 (5 bases). Trimming pared 3 bases from V and 7 bases from J, leaving 9 bases between. The CDR3 consists of 12 residues. In germline, CDR1 is KGHSH, CDR2 LQKENI. CDR3 nucleotide sequence: TGTGCCAGCTCACCCGAGACAGATGAAGCTTTCTTT. It codes for CASSPETDEAFF. The whole variable domain, remainder taken from reference TRBV18 and TRBJ1-1, is NAGVMQNPRHLVRRRGQEARLRCSPMKGHSHVYWYRQLPEEGLKFMVYLQKENIIDESGMPKERFSAEFPKEGPSILRIQQVVRGDSAAYFCASSPETDEAFFGQGTRLTVV.

V usage is TRBV19 and J usage is TRBJ1-1; 7 bases match TRBD1. Germline trimming cut 1 base from V and 5 bases from J; bases unmatched to any gene: 7. The CDR3 contains 15 residues. Per the germline V gene, CDR1 is LNHDA and CDR2 is SQIVND (reference sequence). CDR3 region: CASSIALQGRTEAFF. CDR3 coding DNA: TGTGCCAGTAGTATAGCTTTACAGGGGCGGACTGAAGCTTTCTTT.

This sequence joins TRBV10-3 and TRBJ1-2; D possibly corresponds to TRBD1 (6 bases). The germline gives CDR1 ENHRY, CDR2 SYGVKD. This CDR3 has 14 residues. The V gene lost 6 bases and the J gene lost 8 bases, with 19 bases spanning the gap. CDR3 residues: CAIRQDRNNLGYTF. The CDR3 DNA follows: TGTGCCATCAGACAGGACAGAAATAATTTGGGCTACACCTTC.

The gene calls are TRBV19 and TRBJ1-2, with TRBD1 identical over 9 bases. The length of the CDR3 is 14 residues. Germline CDR1 is LNHDA and CDR2 is SQIVND (reference sequence). V lost 7 bases, J lost 4 bases, and 7 bases stayed unmatched. Here the CDR3 DNA reads TGTGCCAGTACTTTGGACAGGGGTACCTATGGCTACACCTTC. Residues: CASTLDRGTYGYTF. Variable domain in full (rest from reference TRBV19 and TRBJ1-2): DGGITQSPKYLFRKEGQNVTLSCEQNLNHDAMYWYRQDPGQGLRLIYYSQIVNDFQKGDIAEGYSVSREKKESFPLTVTSAQKNPTAFYLCASTLDRGTYGYTFGSGTRLTVV.

The chain links TRBV9 to TRBJ2-5; 12 nucleotides match TRBD2. J gave up 5 bases and V 4 bases, and 6 bases lay outside the gene matches. Germline V lookup: CDR1 SGDLS, CDR2 YYNGEE. The CDR3 sequence is 15 residues long. CDR3 in amino acids: CASSTPTSGSETQYF. The CDR3 DNA follows: TGTGCCAGCAGCACCCCGACTAGCGGGAGTGAGACCCAGTACTTC.

This clone has more than one count but fewer than ten. This chain connects TRBV15 to TRBJ2-1; a possible D gene is TRBD1 (8 bases). In germline, CDR1 is LNHNV, CDR2 YYDKDF (reference sequence). V lost 6 bases to trimming and J lost 7 bases, with 25 bases between them. This CDR3 spans 17 amino acids. The CDR3 DNA follows: TGTGCCACCAGGAGGGAGTTACAGGGGGGGTTCGAAAATGAGCAGTTCTTC. This translates into CATRRELQGGFENEQFF.

This clone was detected a few times. The chain has TRBV19 and TRBJ1-1, with D uncertain. CDR3 size: 13 residues. Trimming pared 5 bases from V and 0 bases from J, leaving 7 bases between. Germline V gives CDR1 LNHDA, CDR2 SQIVND (reference sequence). Here the CDR3 reads CASSPTLNTEAFF. Written as DNA, the CDR3 is TGTGCCAGTAGTCCAACTTTGAACACTGAAGCTTTCTTT.

This chain uses TRBV15 with TRBJ1-2, with a weak D call TRBD1 (6 bases). The germline gives CDR1 LNHNV, CDR2 YYDKDF (reference sequence). V shed 7 bases and J shed 2 bases, with 14 bases lying between them. The CDR3 consists of 14 residues. CDR3 DNA: TGTGCCACCAAATCAGGGGCAGGGAACTATGGCTACACCTTC. Amino acids: CATKSGAGNYGYTF.

V gene TRBV19 combines with J gene TRBJ2-1, with 8 nucleotides matching TRBD1. Per the germline V gene, CDR1 is LNHDA and CDR2 is SQIVND (reference sequence). The junction had 4 bases not matched to a gene; V was cut back by 6 bases and J by 3 bases. CDR3 length equals 14 residues. CDR3 amino acids: CASRGQAIYNEQFF. CDR3 in DNA: TGTGCCAGTAGGGGACAGGCGATCTACAATGAGCAGTTCTTC.

The chain links TRBV4-2 to TRBJ2-5; TRBD2 matches 7 bases. The CDR3 has 18 residues. The ends lost 1 base at V and 4 bases at J; junction bases unmatched: 15. The germline V gene encodes CDR1 LGHNA and CDR2 YNFKEQ. CDR3 nucleotide sequence: TGTGCCAGCAGCCAAGGGGGGAGCGCGACCGGCGGGGGAGAGACCCAGTACTTC. Translation gives CASSQGGSATGGGETQYF.

The J gene is TRBJ2-3, the V gene TRBV9, with 11 bases lining up with TRBD2. This CDR3 has 18 residues. Germline-derived CDR1 and CDR2 are SGDLS and YYNGEE. After removal of 3 bases from V and 1 base from J, the junction contained 10 bases not matched to a gene. This CDR3 reads CASSAGPPSGGRTDTQYF. The CDR3 coding sequence is TGTGCCAGCAGCGCCGGGCCCCCTAGCGGGGGGCGCACAGATACGCAGTATTTT.

This chain links TRBV15 with TRBJ1-4; 7 bases align to TRBD1. Germline V gene sequence: CDR1 LNHNV, CDR2 YYDKDF (reference sequence). The CDR3 loop spans 12 amino acids. CDR3 in DNA: TGTGCTGCCAGGGGGAGTAATGAAAAACTGTTTTTT. Protein product: CAARGSNEKLFF.